What follows are 5 T cell receptor beta chains derived from one specimen sequenced in a study of graft-versus-host responses after intestinal transplantation. Data came from immunoSEQ multiplex PCR; TCRdb stores just in-frame clones and leaves some out. Among about 25,000 clones listed, less than 95% were seen once. The input for sequencing was PBMCs, taken 156 days after intestinal transplant. Receptors were obtained from a human patient who received an intestinal transplant, so some T cells may come from the graft donor.

In its sample, this clone was seen once. The chain links TRBV11-2 to TRBJ1-1; a possible D gene is TRBD1 (6 bases). The CDR3 consists of 14 residues. V lost 1 base and J 2 bases, leaving 8 bases between the germline ends. Germline V lookup: CDR1 SGHAT, CDR2 FQNNGV. The CDR3 loop reads CASSLADRNTEAFF. CDR3 nucleotide sequence: TGTGCCAGCAGCTTAGCGGACAGAAACACTGAAGCTTTCTTT.

The chain employs TRBV4-1 and TRBJ2-7, with unresolved D. CDR1 is MGHRA, CDR2 YSYEKL, per germline. The CDR3 covers 12 residues. Trimming cost V 4 bases and J 4 bases, with 8 bases left between them. The DNA of the CDR3 is TGCGCCAGCAGCCCACATGGTTACGAGCAGTACTTC. Translated, it gives CASSPHGYEQYF.

This chain joins TRBV30 and TRBJ1-1, with D hard to call. This CDR3 is built from 13 residues. Trimming stripped 5 bases from V and 6 bases from J, with 16 bases between. The germline CDR1 and CDR2 sequences are GTSNPN and SVGIG (reference sequence). The DNA of the CDR3 is TGTGCCTGGGACCGCGGTACCCGGGCTGAAGCTTTCTTT. This gives the protein CAWDRGTRAEAFF.

The chain links TRBV5-4 to TRBJ2-1; D remains ambiguous. This CDR3 has 16 amino acids. Trimming shortened V by 3 bases and J by 0 bases, and 13 bases separated the two germline ends. Germline values: CDR1 SGHNT, CDR2 YYREEE (reference sequence). CDR3 loop: CASSSTLGISYNEQFF. The CDR3 region has the DNA TGTGCCAGCAGCTCTACCCTAGGAATCTCCTACAATGAGCAGTTCTTC.

This chain joins TRBV27 and TRBJ2-7; 9 bases match TRBD2. J was trimmed by 4 bases and V by 3 bases; bases with no gene match: 4. The germline gives CDR1 MNHEY, CDR2 SMNVEV (reference sequence). The CDR3 consists of 14 residues. In DNA form, the CDR3 reads TGTGCCAGCAGTTTCGGTAGCGGGAGTTACGAGCAGTACTTC. It is translated as CASSFGSGSYEQYF.